This T cell receptor beta chain was found in a study of blood T cell repertoires in COVID-19. Across the whole study: Researchers got acute and convalescent COVID-19 samples from the United States, Italy and Spain.

Here immunoSEQ multiplex PCR was the method, and the copy in TCRdb shows in-frame clones only, minus some. The sample includes about 270,000 clones, roughly 86% of them seen just once. Everyone who took part was about 18 to 89 years old, and they came from 24 US areas. Either two negative PCRs, clearance, or symptom resolution qualified Cohort 3 donors as recovered. CDR3 length equals 16 residues. Per the germline V gene, CDR1 is LGHDT and CDR2 is YNNKEL (reference sequence). The junction had 9 bases not matched to a gene; V was cut back by 5 bases and J by 3 bases. The chain has TRBV3-1 (or the pseudogene TRBV3-2) and TRBJ1-4; TRBD1 aligns across 7 bases. The specimen was PBMCs or T cells enriched from blood (not recorded which). This receptor was taken from a woman aged 18-29 years who had recovered from COVID-19. CDR3 sequence: CASSEPRGRSNEKLFF. The DNA for the CDR3 is TGTGCCAGCAGCGAACCAAGGGGGCGGTCTAATGAAAAACTGTTTTTT.